This T cell receptor (beta chain) was profiled in a study of OX40 agonist ivuxolimab in advanced cancers. Study in general: An agonistic anti-OX40 (CD134) antibody, ivuxolimab, was used to treat the patients.

Details on this clone: Its matching antigen is unknown.

Germline V CDR1 and CDR2: SGHNT, YYREEE (reference sequence). The V end lost 3 bases, the J end lost 5 bases, and 12 bases lay between the germline ends. The CDR3 contains 13 residues. Whole-study results and caveats: Expanded clones were, on average, more numerous in CD8+ T cells than in CD4+.

TCRdb's table, derived via immunoSEQ multiplex PCR, lists solely in-frame clones and lacks some. This table has 85,000 to 100,000 clones, around 83% appearing once. The sample consisted of CD4+ or CD8+ T cells sorted from blood, taken in a trial of the OX40 agonist ivuxolimab. The V gene is TRBV5-4, the J gene TRBJ2-7; no clear D. The receptor was derived from an adult with an advanced solid tumor such as melanoma, head and neck, liver or kidney cancer. The CDR3 bases are TGTGCCAGCAGCTCCCAATCTATCAACGAGCAGTACTTC. It encodes CASSSQSINEQYF. The whole variable domain, remainder taken from reference TRBV5-4 and TRBJ2-7, is ETGVTQSPTHLIKTRGQQVTLRCSSQSGHNTVSWYQQALGQGPQFIFQYYREEENGRGNFPPRFSGLQFPNYSSELNVNALELDDSALYLCASSSQSINEQYFGPGTRLTVT.